These T cell receptor beta chains were read from a single sample in a study of T-cell reconstitution after alpha-beta-depleted transplantation in children. TCRdb reanalysed the PCR reads using MiXCR and keeps one entry per CDR3 protein. This sample has 250,000 to 300,000 distinct CDR3 sequences, with just over 7.5% found just once. The specimen comprised peripheral blood, sampled 360 days after TCRalphabeta/CD19-depleted stem cell transplant. The source is a female patient between 2 and 15 years old who had a stem cell transplant for Fanconi anemia, so the T cells may come from the graft donor. Each CDR3 is given without its conserved first and last residue. The order of the fields is J gene, D gene, V gene, CDR3 protein. A D gene is named only where the DNA matches it firmly.

J: TRBJ1-4; D: .; V: TRBV5-1; CDR3: ASSSQGNEKLF
J: TRBJ2-7; D: TRBD2; V: TRBV20-1; CDR3: SATTTSGIHYEQY
J: TRBJ1-5; D: TRBD1; V: TRBV2; CDR3: ASRRTGSLLNQPQH
J: TRBJ2-2; D: .; V: TRBV6-2/TRBV6-3; CDR3: ASSYGPGRHTGELF
J: TRBJ2-3; D: TRBD2; V: TRBV11-3; CDR3: ASSLEVLAGGSDTQY
J: TRBJ1-1; D: .; V: TRBV6-2/TRBV6-3; CDR3: ASSYSTGDTEAF
J: TRBJ2-3; D: .; V: TRBV20-1; CDR3: SARDQSRARGTQY
J: TRBJ1-2; D: TRBD1; V: TRBV12-3/TRBV12-4; CDR3: ASRPGQGNYGYT
J: TRBJ2-1; D: TRBD2; V: TRBV23-1; CDR3: ASSHQITSGNYNEQF
J: TRBJ2-6; D: .; V: TRBV29-1; CDR3: SVGYRTSGANVLT
J: TRBJ2-1; D: TRBD2; V: TRBV9; CDR3: ASSPEVAGGWNEQF
J: TRBJ2-7; D: .; V: TRBV11-2; CDR3: ASSYPVAGIYEQY
J: TRBJ2-1; D: .; V: TRBV7-8; CDR3: ASSPRSARHNEQF
J: TRBJ2-7; D: .; V: TRBV5-1; CDR3: ASSIGLRSSYEQY
J: TRBJ2-6; D: TRBD1; V: TRBV10-3; CDR3: AISDWPGQTSGGANVLT
J: TRBJ2-1; D: .; V: TRBV20-1; CDR3: SASRTLGYNEQF
J: TRBJ2-1; D: .; V: TRBV7-9; CDR3: ASSLHQTYNEQF
J: TRBJ2-1; D: .; V: TRBV6-5; CDR3: ASSYGANEQF
J: TRBJ2-7; D: TRBD1; V: TRBV7-9; CDR3: ASSSMGAGGYEQY
J: TRBJ2-1; D: TRBD2; V: TRBV5-1; CDR3: ASSGGGMFNEQF
J: TRBJ2-7; D: TRBD2; V: TRBV6-6; CDR3: ASGEGSYEQY
J: TRBJ2-3; D: TRBD1; V: TRBV5-6; CDR3: ASSLGDSVSTDTQY
J: TRBJ2-3; D: .; V: TRBV2; CDR3: ASREGERTQY
J: TRBJ2-1; D: .; V: TRBV10-3; CDR3: AISESPQSSYNEQF
J: TRBJ1-6; D: .; V: TRBV20-1; CDR3: SATPKRSPLH
J: TRBJ1-1; D: TRBD1; V: TRBV6-2/TRBV6-3; CDR3: ASSDRVQFEAF
J: TRBJ2-7; D: .; V: TRBV6-2/TRBV6-3; CDR3: ASSLLSRDEQY
J: TRBJ2-1; D: TRBD1; V: TRBV19; CDR3: ASSLDRVDNEQF
J: TRBJ1-1; D: .; V: TRBV5-1; CDR3: ASSSQFGATEAF
J: TRBJ2-1; D: TRBD2; V: TRBV3-1; CDR3: ASSQQRTRHNEQF
J: TRBJ2-3; D: TRBD1; V: TRBV5-1; CDR3: ASSSGTGSSTDTQY
J: TRBJ2-3; D: .; V: TRBV20-1; CDR3: SATKLEDTQY
J: TRBJ1-2; D: .; V: TRBV5-1; CDR3: ASSPPDSYRYGYT
J: TRBJ2-3; D: .; V: TRBV11-1; CDR3: ASSLLDTIADTQY
J: TRBJ2-6; D: TRBD1; V: TRBV5-1; CDR3: ASSLRGQGSGANVLT
J: TRBJ2-1; D: TRBD2; V: TRBV19; CDR3: ASRTPRLAGVNEQF
J: TRBJ2-4; D: .; V: TRBV23-1; CDR3: ASSLTRENIQY
J: TRBJ2-2; D: .; V: TRBV20-1; CDR3: SARIGQITGELF
J: TRBJ1-1; D: .; V: TRBV6-2/TRBV6-3; CDR3: ASSTPYTEAF
J: TRBJ2-2; D: TRBD2; V: TRBV10-3; CDR3: AIRGLAGHTGELF
J: TRBJ2-1; D: TRBD2; V: TRBV10-2; CDR3: ASKPTSGVYNEQF
J: TRBJ2-3; D: .; V: TRBV5-1; CDR3: ASMAVDGTDTQY
J: TRBJ2-2; D: TRBD1; V: TRBV12-3/TRBV12-4; CDR3: ASSPRDRGFGELF
J: TRBJ2-3; D: .; V: TRBV29-1; CDR3: SVNGVAPTSQY
J: TRBJ2-5; D: .; V: TRBV12-3/TRBV12-4; CDR3: ASSLLQEVTQY
J: TRBJ1-2; D: TRBD1; V: TRBV4-2; CDR3: ASSPTGEVYGYT